The source of this T cell receptor beta chain is a study of human T cells and chemical hapten exposure. Study-level points and caveats: A positive correlation with patch test score was found for PT1 expanded TCR counts. Relative to controls, expanded TCRs formed significantly more large CDR3 similarity clusters.

Concerning this clonotype: Its antigen is not known.

The library attached unique molecular identifiers to individual cDNA molecules. TCRdb independently ran MiXCR on the RACE reads; one entry per CDR3 protein. Here the sample spans about 82,000 distinct CDR3 sequences, 10% to 11% being singletons. Time point: patch test 3, about 24 weeks after DPC sensitization. Treatment: therapeutic diphenylcyclopropenone sensitization with weekly scalp DPC. At every patch-test visit, blood was drawn before the patch test was applied. Trimming shortened V by 3 bases and J by 0 bases, and 6 bases separated the two germline ends. The CDR3 sequence is 14 residues long. The sequences come from whole blood, collected in connection with sensitization to the hapten diphenylcyclopropenone (DPC). The chain joins TRBV23-1 to TRBJ2-1; D remains unclear. TRBV23-1 falls under the ORF class, with uncertain function. This receptor was taken from a woman aged 50 to 60 with alopecia areata. Some clones in this sample may be carry-over from other donors' samples. The CDR3 coding sequence is TGCGCCAGCAGTCAGAGTAGCTCCTACAATGAGCAGTTCTTC. It specifies CASSQSSSYNEQFF.